Below are 13 T cell receptor beta chains sequenced from a single sample in a study of Ad26.COV2.S vaccination and SARS-CoV-2 variants. Measured with immunoSEQ multiplex PCR; TCRdb has only the in-frame clones, and not every one. Of around 340,000 clones detected, around 89% appear once; the ten largest clones hold around 6.1%. Treatment here: some 19 received Ad26.COV2.S at low or high dose, single or two shots; several received placebo; per-sample allocation not given. Repertoires come from day 63 after the first vaccine or placebo injection. The sequencing used peripheral blood, collected in a trial of Ad26.COV2.S vaccine versus placebo. These receptors originate from a person between 18 and 59 years old who received the Ad26.COV2.S COVID-19 vaccine or a placebo.

V is TRBV9 and J is TRBJ2-1, with 10 nucleotides matching TRBD2. The CDR3 extends over 17 amino acids. Germline lookup yields CDR1 SGDLS and CDR2 YYNGEE. V was pared by 1 base and J by 6 bases, with 10 bases of the junction left unmatched. The CDR3 loop reads CASSVMASGRGANEQFF. CDR3 nucleotide sequence: TGTGCCAGCAGCGTAATGGCTAGCGGGAGAGGTGCCAATGAGCAGTTCTTC. The entire variable domain, with the rest obtained from reference TRBV9 and TRBJ2-1, is as follows: DSGVTQTPKHLITATGQRVTLRCSPRSGDLSVYWYQQSLDQGLQFLIQYYNGEERAKGNILERFSAQQFPDLHSELNLSSLELGDSALYFCASSVMASGRGANEQFFGPGTRLTVL.

The V call is TRBV7-2, the J call TRBJ1-4; a weak D match, TRBD1 (5 bases). V dropped 3 bases and J dropped 8 bases, with 16 bases sitting between them. The CDR3 runs to 15 residues. The germline V gene has CDR1 SGHTA and CDR2 FQGNSA. The CDR3 loop reads CASSFQGGTGEKLFF. In DNA form, the CDR3 reads TGTGCCAGCAGCTTCCAGGGAGGGACGGGAGAAAAACTGTTTTTT.

Turning to this clone: A far larger clone is just one base off, so this is likely a read error. The rearrangement links TRBV28 to TRBJ2-2; TRBD1 matches at 7 bases. The CDR3 sequence is 14 residues long. The junction had 4 bases not matched to a gene; V was cut back by 6 bases and J by 3 bases. Germline assignment: CDR1 MDHEN and CDR2 SYDVKM. This CDR3 is CASSPGQDTGELFF. The CDR3 region has the DNA TGTGCCAGCAGCCCCGGACAGGACACCGGGGAGCTGTTTTTT.

The chain joins TRBV11-3 to TRBJ2-7; possible D gene TRBD1, 6 bases. Germline V gene sequence: CDR1 SGHNT, CDR2 YENEEA. The CDR3 is made up of 12 amino acids. V dropped 9 bases and J dropped 6 bases, with 15 bases sitting between them. The CDR3 reads CARNREIGEQYF. The CDR3 nucleotides read TGTGCCAGGAACAGGGAGATCGGCGAGCAGTACTTC.

The chain carries TRBV18 and TRBJ2-7; maybe TRBD2 (7 bases). Trimming shortened V by 1 base and J by 6 bases, and 13 bases separated the two germline ends. Per the germline V gene, CDR1 is KGHSH and CDR2 is LQKENI. CDR3 size: 14 residues. CDR3 nucleotides: TGTGCCAGCTCACCACGGTCAGGGGAGGGCGAGCAGTACTTC. It translates to CASSPRSGEGEQYF.

CDR3 nucleotide sequence: TGTGCCAGCAGTTTAAGGGTTATCGGGGAGCTGTTTTTT. It is translated as CASSLRVIGELFF. V is TRBV28 and J is TRBJ2-2; no clear D gene. The CDR3 is 13 residues long. Per the germline V gene, CDR1 is MDHEN and CDR2 is SYDVKM. V was trimmed by 2 bases and J by 7 bases, leaving 8 bases between them.

The chain recombines TRBV19 with TRBJ1-5; possible D gene TRBD1, 5 bases. Germline V lookup: CDR1 LNHDA, CDR2 SQIVND (reference sequence). The length of the CDR3 is 12 residues. V lost 7 bases and J lost 10, with 14 bases in between. The CDR3 here is CASTLGRQPQHF. CDR3 coding DNA: TGTGCCAGTACCCTGGGGCGCCAACCCCAGCATTTT.

V gene TRBV7-2 combines with J gene TRBJ1-1; TRBD1 might be the D (6 bases). The CDR3 length is 12 residues. The V gene's germline CDR1 is SGHTA and CDR2 FQGNSA. V lost 4 bases, J lost 5 bases, and 8 bases lay in between. The CDR3 coding sequence is TGTGCCAGCAGCTCCCAGGGGACTGAAGCTTTCTTT. Its protein product is CASSSQGTEAFF.

The V and J genes are TRBV28 and TRBJ2-3; D is unclear. CDR3 length equals 10 residues. Germline V gene lookup returns CDR1 MDHEN and CDR2 SYDVKM. Trimming stripped 10 bases from V and 10 bases from J, with 12 bases between. This CDR3 reads CATSERSQYF. The CDR3 coding sequence is TGTGCCACATCGGAGCGTTCGCAGTATTTT.

The rearrangement links TRBV15 to TRBJ1-2, with D tentatively TRBD1 (6 bases). Germline V gene lookup returns CDR1 LNHNV and CDR2 YYDKDF (reference sequence). The CDR3 is 15 amino acids. The V end lost 1 base, the J end lost 4 bases, and 13 bases lay between the germline ends. The CDR3 bases are TGTGCCACCAGCAGAGTGCAGGGGCTGGGCTATGGCTACACCTTC. This gives the protein CATSRVQGLGYGYTF.

V and J are TRBV5-5 and TRBJ1-2; 9 bases fit TRBD1. Germline V lookup: CDR1 SGHKS, CDR2 YYEKEE (reference sequence). The CDR3 length is 16 residues. The junction had 9 bases not matched to a gene; V was cut back by 2 bases and J by 4 bases. The CDR3 DNA sequence: TGTGCCAGCAGCTTATCCGGGACAGGGACAATCTATGGCTACACCTTC. The encoded protein is CASSLSGTGTIYGYTF.

The chain couples TRBV7-9 to TRBJ2-1; 12 nucleotides match TRBD2. The CDR3 extends over 16 amino acids. Germline values: CDR1 SEHNR, CDR2 FQNEAQ (reference sequence). Losses at the gene ends were 1 base for V and 6 bases for J; bases not matched to a gene: 4. The CDR3 nucleotides are TGTGCCAGCAGCTTAGAGCCTAGCGGGAGGGCCAATGAGCAGTTCTTC. Translated: CASSLEPSGRANEQFF.

This clone was detected only once. The CDR3 loop reads CASMGGGANTGELFF. The CDR3 DNA reads TGTGCCAGTATGGGTGGAGGGGCGAACACCGGGGAGCTGTTTTTT. This rearrangement joins TRBV19 to TRBJ2-2, with a tentative D call TRBD2 (6 bases). The CDR3 is 15 residues long. Trimming shortened V by 7 bases and J by 0 bases, and 12 bases separated the two germline ends. The V gene's germline CDR1 is LNHDA and CDR2 SQIVND (reference sequence).